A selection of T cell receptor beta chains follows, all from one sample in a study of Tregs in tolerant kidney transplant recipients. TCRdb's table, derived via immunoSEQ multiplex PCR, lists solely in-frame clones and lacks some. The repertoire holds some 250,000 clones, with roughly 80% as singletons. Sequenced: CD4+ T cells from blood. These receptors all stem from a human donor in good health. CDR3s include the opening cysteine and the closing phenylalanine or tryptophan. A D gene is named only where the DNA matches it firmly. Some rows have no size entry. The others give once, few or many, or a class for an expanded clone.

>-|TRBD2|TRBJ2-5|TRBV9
CASSVGSGRAQETQYF
TGTGCCAGCAGCGTAGGGAGCGGGAGGGCCCAAGAGACCCAGTACTTC
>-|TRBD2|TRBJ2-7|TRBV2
CASTGTPGGEQYF
TGTGCCAGCACGGGGACTCCCGGGGGGGAGCAGTACTTC
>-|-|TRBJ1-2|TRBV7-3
CASSLEPGAGYTF
TGTGCCAGCAGCTTAGAGCCAGGCGCTGGCTACACCTTC
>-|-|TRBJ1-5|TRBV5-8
CASSFGGNQPQHF
TGTGCCAGCAGCTTTGGCGGCAATCAGCCCCAGCATTTT
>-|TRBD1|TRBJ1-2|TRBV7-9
CASSPRQGLDGYTF
TGTGCCAGCAGCCCTCGACAGGGGTTGGATGGCTACACCTTC
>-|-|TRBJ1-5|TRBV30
CAWSEQINQPQHF
TGTGCCTGGAGTGAACAGATCAATCAGCCCCAGCATTTT
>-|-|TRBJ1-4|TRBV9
CASSLTGNNEKLFF
TGTGCCAGCAGTTTGACAGGCAATAATGAAAAACTGTTTTTT
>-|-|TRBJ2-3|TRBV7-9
CASSLEGTDTQYF
TGTGCCAGCAGCTTAGAGGGCACAGATACGCAGTATTTT
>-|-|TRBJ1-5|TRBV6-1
CASSEGGSYYSNQPQHF
TGTGCCAGCAGTGAAGGCGGTAGCTATTATAGCAATCAGCCCCAGCATTTT
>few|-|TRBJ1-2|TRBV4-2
CASSQGGWGRDYGYTF
TGTGCCAGCAGCCAAGGAGGGTGGGGGAGAGACTATGGCTACACCTTC
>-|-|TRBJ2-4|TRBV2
CASMTKNIQYF
TGTGCCAGCATGACCAAAAACATTCAGTACTTC
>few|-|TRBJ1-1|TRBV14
CASSRGATEAFF
TGTGCCAGCAGCCGCGGCGCCACTGAAGCTTTCTTT
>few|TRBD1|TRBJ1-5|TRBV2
CASSQGGNQPQHF
TGTGCCAGCAGCCAGGGGGGCAATCAGCCCCAGCATTTT
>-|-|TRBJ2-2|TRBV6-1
CASAQGRTGELFF
TGTGCCAGCGCACAGGGGAGGACCGGGGAGCTGTTTTTT
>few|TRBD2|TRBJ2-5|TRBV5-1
CASSLGLAGQQETQYF
TGCGCCAGCAGCTTGGGACTAGCGGGTCAACAAGAGACCCAGTACTTC
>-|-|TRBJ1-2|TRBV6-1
CASSEVRDAMIYGYTF
TGTGCCAGCAGTGAAGTGAGGGACGCAATGATCTATGGCTACACCTTC
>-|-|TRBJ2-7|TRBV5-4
CASSLGPALEYEQYF
TGTGCCAGCAGCTTGGGCCCCGCCCTAGAGTACGAGCAGTACTTC
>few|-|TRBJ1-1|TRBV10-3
CAISEQVLNTEAFF
TGTGCCATCAGTGAGCAGGTACTGAACACTGAAGCTTTCTTT
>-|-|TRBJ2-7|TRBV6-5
CASSYEAGRGEQYF
TGTGCCAGCAGTTACGAGGCGGGGAGGGGGGAGCAGTACTTC
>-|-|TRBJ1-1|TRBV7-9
CASSLVLGKGTEAFF
TGTGCCAGCAGCTTAGTGCTGGGGAAAGGGACTGAAGCTTTCTTT
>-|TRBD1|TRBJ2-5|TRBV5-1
CASSLLGTAETQYF
TGCGCCAGCAGCTTGTTAGGGACAGCCGAGACCCAGTACTTC
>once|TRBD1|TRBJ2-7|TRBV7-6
CASSLAQGAGNEQYF
TGTGCCAGCAGCTTAGCGCAGGGGGCAGGGAACGAGCAGTACTTC